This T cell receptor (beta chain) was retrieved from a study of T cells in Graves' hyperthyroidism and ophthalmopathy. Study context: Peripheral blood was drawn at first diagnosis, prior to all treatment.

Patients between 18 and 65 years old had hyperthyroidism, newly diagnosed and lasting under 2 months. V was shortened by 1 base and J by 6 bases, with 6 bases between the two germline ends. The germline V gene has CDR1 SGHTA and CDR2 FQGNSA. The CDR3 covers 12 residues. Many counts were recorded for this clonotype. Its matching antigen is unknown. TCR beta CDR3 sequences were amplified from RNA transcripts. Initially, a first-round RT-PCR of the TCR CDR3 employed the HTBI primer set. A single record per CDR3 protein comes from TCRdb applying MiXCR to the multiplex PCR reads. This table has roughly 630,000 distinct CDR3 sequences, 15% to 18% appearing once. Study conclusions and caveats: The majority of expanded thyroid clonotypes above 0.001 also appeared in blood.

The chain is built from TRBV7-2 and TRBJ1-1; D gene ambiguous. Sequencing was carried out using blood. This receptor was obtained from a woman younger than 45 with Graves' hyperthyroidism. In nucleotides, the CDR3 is TGTGCCAGCAGCTTAGGAGGCGCTGAAGCTTTCTTT. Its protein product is CASSLGGAEAFF.